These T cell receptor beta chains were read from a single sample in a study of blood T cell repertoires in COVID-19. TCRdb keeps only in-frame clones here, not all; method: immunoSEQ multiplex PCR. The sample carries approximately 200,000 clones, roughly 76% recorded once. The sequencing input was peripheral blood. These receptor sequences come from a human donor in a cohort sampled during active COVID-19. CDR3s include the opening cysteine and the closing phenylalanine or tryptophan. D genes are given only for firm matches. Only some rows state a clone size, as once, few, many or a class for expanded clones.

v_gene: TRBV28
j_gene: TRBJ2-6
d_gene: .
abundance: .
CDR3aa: CASTPSGGGANVLTF
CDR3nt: TGTGCCAGCACCCCGTCCGGTGGTGGGGCCAACGTCCTGACTTTC

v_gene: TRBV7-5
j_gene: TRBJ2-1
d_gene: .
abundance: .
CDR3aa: CARSSPTSGGSYNEQFF
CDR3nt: TGTGCCAGAAGCTCACCGACTAGCGGGGGCTCCTACAATGAGCAGTTCTTC

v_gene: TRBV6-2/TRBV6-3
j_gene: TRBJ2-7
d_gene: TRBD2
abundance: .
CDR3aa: CASSLGLAGPYEQYF
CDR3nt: TGTGCCAGCAGTTTAGGACTAGCGGGCCCCTACGAGCAGTACTTC

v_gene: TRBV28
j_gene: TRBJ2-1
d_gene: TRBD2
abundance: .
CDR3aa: CASSWGSGIVNEQFF
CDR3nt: TGTGCCAGCAGTTGGGGTAGCGGGATAGTTAATGAGCAGTTCTTC

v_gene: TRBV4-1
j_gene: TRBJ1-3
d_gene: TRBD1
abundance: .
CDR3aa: CASSQAGTGGLRSGNTIYF
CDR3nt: TGCGCCAGCAGCCAAGCCGGGACAGGGGGATTACGCTCTGGAAACACCATATATTTT

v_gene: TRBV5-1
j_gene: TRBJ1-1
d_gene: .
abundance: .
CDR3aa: CASSFTGMNTEAFF
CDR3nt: TGCGCCAGCAGCTTTACGGGAATGAACACTGAAGCTTTCTTT

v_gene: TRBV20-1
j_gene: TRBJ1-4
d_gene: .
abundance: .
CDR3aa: CSAGTPEKLFF
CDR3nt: TGCAGTGCTGGGACTCCCGAAAAACTGTTTTTT

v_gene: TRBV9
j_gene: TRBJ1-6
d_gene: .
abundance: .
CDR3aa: CASSSQTDANSPLHF
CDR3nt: TGTGCCAGCAGCTCCCAGACAGACGCCAATTCACCCCTCCACTTT

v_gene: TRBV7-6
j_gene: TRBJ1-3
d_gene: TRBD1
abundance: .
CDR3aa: CASSPGQRLGNTIYF
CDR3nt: TGTGCCAGCAGCCCGGGACAGCGGCTCGGAAACACCATATATTTT

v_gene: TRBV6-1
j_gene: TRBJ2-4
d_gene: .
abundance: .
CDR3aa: CASSDLSLAKNIQYF
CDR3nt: TGTGCCAGCAGTGATTTAAGCCTAGCCAAAAACATTCAGTACTTC

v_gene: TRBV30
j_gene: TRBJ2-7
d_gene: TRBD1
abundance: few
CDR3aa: CAWETTGSREQYF
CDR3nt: TGTGCCTGGGAAACGACAGGGTCTCGCGAGCAGTACTTC

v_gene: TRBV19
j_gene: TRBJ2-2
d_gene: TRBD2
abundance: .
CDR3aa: CASRPLLAGGMTGELFF
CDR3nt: TGTGCCAGTAGACCCCTGCTGGCGGGAGGGATGACCGGGGAGCTGTTTTTT

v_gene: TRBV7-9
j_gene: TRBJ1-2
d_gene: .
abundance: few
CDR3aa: CASSPWRPRNGYTF
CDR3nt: TGTGCCAGCAGCCCCTGGAGGCCGAGGAATGGCTACACCTTC

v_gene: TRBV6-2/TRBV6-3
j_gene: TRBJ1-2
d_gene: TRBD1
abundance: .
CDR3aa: CASSSQSPSGQVYGYTF
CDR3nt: TGTGCCAGCAGTTCACAAAGTCCCTCCGGACAGGTCTATGGCTACACCTTC

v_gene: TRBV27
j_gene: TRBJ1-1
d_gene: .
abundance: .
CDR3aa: CASSLNTGVGTEAFF
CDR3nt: TGTGCCAGCAGTTTAAATACGGGAGTGGGCACTGAAGCTTTCTTT

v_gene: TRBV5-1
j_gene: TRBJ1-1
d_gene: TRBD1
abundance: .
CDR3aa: CASSLGQGAAEAFF
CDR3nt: TGCGCCAGCAGCTTGGGTCAGGGGGCGGCTGAAGCTTTCTTT

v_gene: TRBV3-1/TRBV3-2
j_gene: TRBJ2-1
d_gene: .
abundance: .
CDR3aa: CASRRTLTAEQFF
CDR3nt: TGTGCCAGCAGACGAACACTGACAGCTGAGCAGTTCTTC

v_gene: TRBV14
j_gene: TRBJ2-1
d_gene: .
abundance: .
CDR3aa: CASRSWGSGTYNEQFF
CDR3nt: TGTGCCAGCAGATCCTGGGGTAGCGGTACCTACAATGAGCAGTTCTTC

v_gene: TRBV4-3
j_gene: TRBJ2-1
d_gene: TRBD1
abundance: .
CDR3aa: CASSPRDRVIEQFF
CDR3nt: TGCGCCAGCAGCCCACGGGACAGGGTGATTGAGCAGTTCTTC

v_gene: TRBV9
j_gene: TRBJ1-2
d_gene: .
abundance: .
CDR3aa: CASTSEGTLYGYTF
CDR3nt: TGTGCCAGTACTTCCGAGGGTACCCTTTATGGCTACACCTTC

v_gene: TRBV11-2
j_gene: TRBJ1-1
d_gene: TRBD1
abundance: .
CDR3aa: CASSPSPGERGRNTEAFF
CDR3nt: TGTGCCAGCAGCCCTAGCCCGGGGGAAAGGGGGCGGAACACTGAAGCTTTCTTT

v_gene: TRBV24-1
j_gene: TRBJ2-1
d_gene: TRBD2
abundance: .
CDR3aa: CATSGLAGARIEQFF
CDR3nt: TGTGCCACCAGTGGCCTAGCGGGAGCTAGGATTGAGCAGTTCTTC

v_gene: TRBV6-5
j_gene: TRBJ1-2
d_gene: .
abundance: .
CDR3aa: CAAAGGGDGYTF
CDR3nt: TGTGCCGCAGCTGGGGGGGGTGATGGCTACACCTTC

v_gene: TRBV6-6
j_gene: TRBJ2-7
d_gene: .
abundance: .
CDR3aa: CATTDGGLYEQYF
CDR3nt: TGTGCCACTACCGACGGGGGGCTCTACGAGCAGTACTTC

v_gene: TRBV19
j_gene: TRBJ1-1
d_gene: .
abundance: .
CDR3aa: CASSRRTVGNTEAFF
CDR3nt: TGTGCCAGTAGTAGGCGGACAGTTGGTAACACTGAAGCTTTCTTT

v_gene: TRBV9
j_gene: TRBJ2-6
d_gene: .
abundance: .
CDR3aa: CASSADSSGANVLTF
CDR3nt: TGTGCCAGCAGCGCGGACAGCTCTGGGGCCAACGTCCTGACTTTC

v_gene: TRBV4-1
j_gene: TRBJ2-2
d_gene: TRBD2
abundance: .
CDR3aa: CASSQFLAGIGGELFF
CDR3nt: TGCGCCAGCAGCCAATTTCTAGCGGGAATAGGCGGGGAGCTGTTTTTT

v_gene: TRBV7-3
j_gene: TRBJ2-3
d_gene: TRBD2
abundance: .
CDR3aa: CASSHSGASDTQYF
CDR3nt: TGTGCCAGCAGCCATAGCGGGGCCTCAGATACGCAGTATTTT

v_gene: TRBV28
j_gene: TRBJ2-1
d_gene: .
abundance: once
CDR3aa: CASSVARGEQFF
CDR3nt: TGTGCCAGCAGTGTCGCCAGGGGTGAGCAGTTCTTC

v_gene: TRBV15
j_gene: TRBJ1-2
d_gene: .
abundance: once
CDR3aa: CATSRDRADNYGYTF
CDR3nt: TGTGCCACCAGCAGAGATCGTGCAGATAACTATGGCTACACCTTC

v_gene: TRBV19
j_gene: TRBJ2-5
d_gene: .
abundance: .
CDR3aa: CASSMILRGETQYF
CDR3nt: TGTGCCAGTAGTATGATCCTAAGGGGGGAGACCCAGTACTTC

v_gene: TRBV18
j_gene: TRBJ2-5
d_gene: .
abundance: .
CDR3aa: CASSPGAGVQETQYF
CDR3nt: TGTGCCAGCTCACCAGGGGCAGGGGTTCAAGAGACCCAGTACTTC

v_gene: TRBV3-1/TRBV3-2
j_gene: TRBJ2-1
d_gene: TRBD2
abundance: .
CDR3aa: CASSPMWGLAGGSSYNEQFF
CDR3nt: TGTGCCAGCAGCCCAATGTGGGGACTAGCGGGGGGGAGCTCCTACAATGAGCAGTTCTTC

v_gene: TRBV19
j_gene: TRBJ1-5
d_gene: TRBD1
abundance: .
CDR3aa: CASSIRDRGRQPQHF
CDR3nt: TGTGCCAGTAGTATACGGGACAGGGGACGACAGCCCCAGCATTTT

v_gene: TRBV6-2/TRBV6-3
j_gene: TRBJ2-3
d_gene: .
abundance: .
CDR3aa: CASSGGGFSTDTQYF
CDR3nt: TGTGCCAGCAGCGGAGGAGGGTTTAGCACAGATACGCAGTATTTT